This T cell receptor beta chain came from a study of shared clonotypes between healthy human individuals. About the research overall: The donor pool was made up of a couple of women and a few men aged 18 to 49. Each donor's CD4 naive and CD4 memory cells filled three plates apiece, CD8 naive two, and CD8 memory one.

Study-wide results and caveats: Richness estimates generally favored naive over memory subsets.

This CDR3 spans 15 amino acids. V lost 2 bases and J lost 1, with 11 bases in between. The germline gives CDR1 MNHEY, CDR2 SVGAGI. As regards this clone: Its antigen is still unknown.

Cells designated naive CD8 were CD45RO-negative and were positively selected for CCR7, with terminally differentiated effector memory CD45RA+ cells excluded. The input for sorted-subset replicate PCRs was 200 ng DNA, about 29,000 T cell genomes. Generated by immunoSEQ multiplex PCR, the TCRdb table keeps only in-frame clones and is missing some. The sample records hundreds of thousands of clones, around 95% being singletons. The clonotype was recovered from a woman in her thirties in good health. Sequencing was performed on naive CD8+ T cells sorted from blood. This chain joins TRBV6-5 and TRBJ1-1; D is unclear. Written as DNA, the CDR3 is TGTGCCAGCAGTTACCTTGGACGGTCGAACACTGAAGCTTTCTTT. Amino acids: CASSYLGRSNTEAFF.